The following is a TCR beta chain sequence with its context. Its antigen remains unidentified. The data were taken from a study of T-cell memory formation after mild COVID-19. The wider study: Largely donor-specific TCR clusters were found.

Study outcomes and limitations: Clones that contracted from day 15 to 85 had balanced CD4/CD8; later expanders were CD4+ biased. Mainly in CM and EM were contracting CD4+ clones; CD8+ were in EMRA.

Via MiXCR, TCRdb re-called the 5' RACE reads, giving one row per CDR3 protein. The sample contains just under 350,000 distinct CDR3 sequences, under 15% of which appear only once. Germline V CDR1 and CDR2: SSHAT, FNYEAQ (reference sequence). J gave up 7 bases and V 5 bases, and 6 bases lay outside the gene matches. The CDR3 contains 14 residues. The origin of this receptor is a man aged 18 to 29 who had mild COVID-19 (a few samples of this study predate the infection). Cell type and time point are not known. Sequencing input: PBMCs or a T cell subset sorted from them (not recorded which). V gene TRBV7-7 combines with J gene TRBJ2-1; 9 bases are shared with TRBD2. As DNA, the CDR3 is TGTGCCAGCAGCCCTCGGCGGGGGGGAAATGAGCAGTTCTTC. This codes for CASSPRRGGNEQFF.